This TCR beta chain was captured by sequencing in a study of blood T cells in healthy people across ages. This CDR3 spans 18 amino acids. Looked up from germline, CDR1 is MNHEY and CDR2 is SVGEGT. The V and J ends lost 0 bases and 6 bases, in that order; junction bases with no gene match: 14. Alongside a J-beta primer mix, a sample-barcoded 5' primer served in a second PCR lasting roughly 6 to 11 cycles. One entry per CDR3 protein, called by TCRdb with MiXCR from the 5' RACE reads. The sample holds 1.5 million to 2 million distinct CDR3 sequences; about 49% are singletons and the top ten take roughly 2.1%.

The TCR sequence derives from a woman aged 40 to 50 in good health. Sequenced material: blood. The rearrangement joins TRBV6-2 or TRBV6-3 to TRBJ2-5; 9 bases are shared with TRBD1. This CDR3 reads CASSYSLSPGQGGKTQYF. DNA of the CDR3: TGTGCCAGCAGTTACTCCTTAAGCCCGGGACAGGGTGGCAAGACCCAGTACTTC.